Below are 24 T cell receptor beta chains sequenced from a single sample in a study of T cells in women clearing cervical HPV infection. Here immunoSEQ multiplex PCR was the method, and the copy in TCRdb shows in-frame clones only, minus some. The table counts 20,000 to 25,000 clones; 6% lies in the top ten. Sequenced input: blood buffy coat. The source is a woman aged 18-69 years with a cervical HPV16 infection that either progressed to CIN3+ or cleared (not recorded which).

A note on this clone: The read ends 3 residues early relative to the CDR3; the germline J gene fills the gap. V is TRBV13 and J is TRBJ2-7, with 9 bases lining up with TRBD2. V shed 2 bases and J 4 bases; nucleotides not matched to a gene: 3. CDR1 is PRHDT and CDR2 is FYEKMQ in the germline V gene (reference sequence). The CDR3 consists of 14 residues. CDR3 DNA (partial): TGTGCCAGCAGCTTAAGCCTAGCGGGGTACGAG. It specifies CASSLSLAGYE. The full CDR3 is CASSLSLAGYEQYF. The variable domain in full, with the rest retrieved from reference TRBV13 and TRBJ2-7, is AAGVIQSPRHLIKEKRETATLKCYPIPRHDTVYWYQQGPGQDPQFLISFYEKMQSDKGSIPDRFSAQQFSDYHSELNMSSLELGDSALYFCASSLSLAGYEQYFGPGTRLTVT.

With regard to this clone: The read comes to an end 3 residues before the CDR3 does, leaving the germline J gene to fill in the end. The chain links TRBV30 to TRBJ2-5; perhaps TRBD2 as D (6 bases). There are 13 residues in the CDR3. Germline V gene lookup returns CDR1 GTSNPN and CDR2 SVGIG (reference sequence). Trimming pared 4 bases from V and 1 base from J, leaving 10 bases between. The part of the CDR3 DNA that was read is TGTGCCTGGACCCGGGACTTCCAAGAGACC. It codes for CAWTRDFQET. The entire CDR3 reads CAWTRDFQETQYF.

The covered CDR3 bases are TGTGCCAGCAAACCAGGTTACTTGGGGGCCAACGTC. This sequence encodes CASKPGYLGANV. The full CDR3 reads CASKPGYLGANVLTF. This chain joins TRBV5-8 and TRBJ2-6; D remains unclear. The CDR3 end falls 3 residues outside the read, so it is completed with the germline J gene. V lost 6 bases, J lost 4 bases, and 14 bases lay in between. The CDR3 extends over 15 amino acids. Per the germline V gene, CDR1 is SGHTS and CDR2 is YDEGEE.

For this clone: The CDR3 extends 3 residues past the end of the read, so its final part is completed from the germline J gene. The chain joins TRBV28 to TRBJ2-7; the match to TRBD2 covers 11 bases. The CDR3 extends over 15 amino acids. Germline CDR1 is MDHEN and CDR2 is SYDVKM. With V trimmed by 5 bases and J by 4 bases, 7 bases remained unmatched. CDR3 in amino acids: CASSAPTSGGYEQYF. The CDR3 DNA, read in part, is TGTGCCAGCAGTGCGCCAACTAGCGGGGGTTACGAG.

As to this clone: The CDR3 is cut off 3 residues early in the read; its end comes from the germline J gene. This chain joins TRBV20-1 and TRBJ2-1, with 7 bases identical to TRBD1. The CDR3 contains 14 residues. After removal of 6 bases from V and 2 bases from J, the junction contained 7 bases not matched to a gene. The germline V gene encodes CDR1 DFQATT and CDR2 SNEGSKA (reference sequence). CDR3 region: CSATRDRTYNEQFF. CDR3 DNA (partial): TGCAGTGCAACCCGGGACAGAACCTACAATGAG.

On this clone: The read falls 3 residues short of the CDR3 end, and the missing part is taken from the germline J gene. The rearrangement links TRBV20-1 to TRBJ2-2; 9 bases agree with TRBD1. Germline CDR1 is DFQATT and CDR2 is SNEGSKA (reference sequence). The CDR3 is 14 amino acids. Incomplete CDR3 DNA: TGCAGTGCTAGAGTCGGGACAGGGACTGAAAAG. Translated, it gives CSARVGTGTEK. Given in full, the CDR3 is CSARVGTGTEKLFF.

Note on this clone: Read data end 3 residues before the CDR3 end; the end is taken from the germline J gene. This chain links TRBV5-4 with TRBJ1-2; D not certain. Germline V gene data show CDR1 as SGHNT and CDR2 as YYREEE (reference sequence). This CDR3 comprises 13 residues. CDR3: CASSLALEVSYTF. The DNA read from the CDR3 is TGTGCCAGCAGCTTGGCTCTAGAGGTCAGC.

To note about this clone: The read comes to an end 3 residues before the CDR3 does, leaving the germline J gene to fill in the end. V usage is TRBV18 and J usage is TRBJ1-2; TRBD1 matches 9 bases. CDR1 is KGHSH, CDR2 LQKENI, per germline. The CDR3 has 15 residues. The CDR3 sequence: CASSPPGQGYNDYTF. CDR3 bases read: TGTGCCAGCTCACCGCCGGGACAGGGTTACAATGAC. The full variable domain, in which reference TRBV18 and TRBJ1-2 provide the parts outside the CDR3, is NAGVMQNPRHLVRRRGQEARLRCSPMKGHSHVYWYRQLPEEGLKFMVYLQKENIIDESGMPKERFSAEFPKEGPSILRIQQVVRGDSAAYFCASSPPGQGYNDYTFGSGTRLTVV.

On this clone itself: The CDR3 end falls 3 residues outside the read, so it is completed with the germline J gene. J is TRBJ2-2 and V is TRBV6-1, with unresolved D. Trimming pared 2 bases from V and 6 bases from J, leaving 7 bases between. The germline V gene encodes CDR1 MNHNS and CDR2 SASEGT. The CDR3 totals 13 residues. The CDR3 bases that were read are TGTGCCAGCAGTGAACGGTTGTCCGGGGAG. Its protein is CASSERLSGE. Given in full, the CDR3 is CASSERLSGELFF.

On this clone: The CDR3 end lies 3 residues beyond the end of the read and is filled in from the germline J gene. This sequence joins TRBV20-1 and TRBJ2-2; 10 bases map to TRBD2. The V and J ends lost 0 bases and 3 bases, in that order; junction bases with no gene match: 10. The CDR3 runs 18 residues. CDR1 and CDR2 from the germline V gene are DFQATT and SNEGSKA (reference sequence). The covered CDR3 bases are TGCAGTGCTAGAGATCTCGCTAGCGGGAGTGTGGACACCGGGGAG. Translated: CSARDLASGSVDTGE. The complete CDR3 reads CSARDLASGSVDTGELFF.

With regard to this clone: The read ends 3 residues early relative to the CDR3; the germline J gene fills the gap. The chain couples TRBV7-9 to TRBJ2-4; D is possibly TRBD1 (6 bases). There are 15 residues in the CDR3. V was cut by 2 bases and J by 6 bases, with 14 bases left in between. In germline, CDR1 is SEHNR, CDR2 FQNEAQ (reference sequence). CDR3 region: CASSLTTGPPNIQYF. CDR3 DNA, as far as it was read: TGTGCCAGCAGCTTAACAACAGGGCCCCCAAACATT.

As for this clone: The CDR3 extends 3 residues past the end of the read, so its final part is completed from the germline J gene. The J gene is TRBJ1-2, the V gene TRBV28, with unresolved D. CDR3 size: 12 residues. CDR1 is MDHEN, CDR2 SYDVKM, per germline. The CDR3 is CASSPRVDGYTF. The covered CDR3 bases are TGTGCCAGCAGTCCGCGGGTGGACGGC.

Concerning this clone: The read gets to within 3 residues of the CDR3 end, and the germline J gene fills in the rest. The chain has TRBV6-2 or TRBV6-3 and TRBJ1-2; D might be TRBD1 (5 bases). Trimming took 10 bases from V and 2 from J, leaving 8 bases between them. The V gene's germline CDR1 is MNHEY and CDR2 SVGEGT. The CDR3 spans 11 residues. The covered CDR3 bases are TGTGCCATACAGGCCAACTATGGC. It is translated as CAIQANYG. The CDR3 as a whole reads CAIQANYGYTF.

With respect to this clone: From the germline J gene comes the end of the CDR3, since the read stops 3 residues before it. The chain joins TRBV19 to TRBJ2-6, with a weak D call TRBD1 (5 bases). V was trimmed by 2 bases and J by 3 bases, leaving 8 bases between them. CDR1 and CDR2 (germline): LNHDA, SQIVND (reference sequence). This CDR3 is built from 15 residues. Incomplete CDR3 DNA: TGTGCCAGTAGTATAATGGGGCATGGGGCCAACGTC. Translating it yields CASSIMGHGANV. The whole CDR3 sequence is CASSIMGHGANVLTF.

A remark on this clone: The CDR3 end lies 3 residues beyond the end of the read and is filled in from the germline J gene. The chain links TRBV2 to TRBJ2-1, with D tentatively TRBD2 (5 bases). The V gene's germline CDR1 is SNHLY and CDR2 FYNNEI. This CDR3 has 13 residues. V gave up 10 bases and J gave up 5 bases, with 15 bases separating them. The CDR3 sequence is CANVAEEDNEQFF. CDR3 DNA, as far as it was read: TGTGCCAACGTGGCGGAGGAGGACAATGAG.

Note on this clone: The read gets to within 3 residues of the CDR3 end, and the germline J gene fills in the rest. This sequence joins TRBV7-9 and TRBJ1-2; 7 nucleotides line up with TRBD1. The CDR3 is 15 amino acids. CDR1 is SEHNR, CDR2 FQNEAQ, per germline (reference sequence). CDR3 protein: CASSHRDRTTYDYTF. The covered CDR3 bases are TGTGCCAGCAGCCACCGGGACAGAACTACCTACGAC.

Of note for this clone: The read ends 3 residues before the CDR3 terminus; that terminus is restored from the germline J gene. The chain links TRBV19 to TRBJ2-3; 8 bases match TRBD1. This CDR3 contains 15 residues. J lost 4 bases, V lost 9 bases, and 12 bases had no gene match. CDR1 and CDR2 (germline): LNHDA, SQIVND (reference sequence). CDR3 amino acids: CASNTGQGGADTQYF. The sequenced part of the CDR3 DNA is TGTGCCAGCAACACAGGACAGGGTGGGGCAGATACG.

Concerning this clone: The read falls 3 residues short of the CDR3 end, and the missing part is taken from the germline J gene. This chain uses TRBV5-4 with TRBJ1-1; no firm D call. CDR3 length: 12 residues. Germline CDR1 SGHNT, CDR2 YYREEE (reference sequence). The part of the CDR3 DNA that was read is TGTGCCAGCAGCTGGGAAAGTCGGGGA. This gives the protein CASSWESRG. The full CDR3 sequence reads CASSWESRGAFF.

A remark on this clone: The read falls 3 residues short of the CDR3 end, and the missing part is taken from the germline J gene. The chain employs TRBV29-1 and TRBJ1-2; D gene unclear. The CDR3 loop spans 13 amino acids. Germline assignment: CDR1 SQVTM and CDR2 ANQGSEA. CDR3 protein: CSVEPSPRDDYTF. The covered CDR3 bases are TGCAGCGTTGAACCTAGCCCACGGGATGAC.

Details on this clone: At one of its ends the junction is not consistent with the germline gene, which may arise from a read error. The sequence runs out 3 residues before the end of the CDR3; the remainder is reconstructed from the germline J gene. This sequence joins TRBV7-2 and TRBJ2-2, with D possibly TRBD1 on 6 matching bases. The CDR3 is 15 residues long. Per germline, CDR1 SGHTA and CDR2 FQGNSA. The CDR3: CAGRGFRANTGELFF. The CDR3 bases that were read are TGTGCCGGCAGGGGCTTCCGAGCGAACACCGGGGAG.

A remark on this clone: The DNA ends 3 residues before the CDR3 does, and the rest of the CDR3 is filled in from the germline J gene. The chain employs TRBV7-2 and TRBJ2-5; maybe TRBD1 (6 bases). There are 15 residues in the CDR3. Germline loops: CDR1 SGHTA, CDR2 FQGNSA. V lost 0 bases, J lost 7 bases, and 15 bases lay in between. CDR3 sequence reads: CASSLAGTRVGTQYF. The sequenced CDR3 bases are TGTGCCAGCAGCTTAGCGGGGACACGGGTCGGGACC. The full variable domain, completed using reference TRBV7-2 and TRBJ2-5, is GAGVSQSPSNKVTEKGKDVELRCDPISGHTALYWYRQSLGQGLEFLIYFQGNSAPDKSGLPSDRFSAERTGGSVSTLTIQRTQQEDSAVYLCASSLAGTRVGTQYFGPGTRLLVL.

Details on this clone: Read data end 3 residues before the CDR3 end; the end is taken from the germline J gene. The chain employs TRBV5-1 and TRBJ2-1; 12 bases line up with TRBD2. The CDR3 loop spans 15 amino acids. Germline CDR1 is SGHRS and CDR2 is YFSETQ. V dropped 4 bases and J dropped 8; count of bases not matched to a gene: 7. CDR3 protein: CASSPPLAGGDEQFF. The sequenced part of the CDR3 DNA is TGCGCCAGCAGCCCTCCTCTAGCGGGAGGGGATGAG.

The DNA read from the CDR3 is TGTGCCACCAGTGTTGCGGGGACCTACAATGAG. As protein: CATSVAGTYNE. From start to end, the CDR3 is CATSVAGTYNEQFF. The gene calls are TRBV24-1 and TRBJ2-1; possible D gene TRBD2, 6 bases. Sequencing ends 3 residues short of the CDR3 end; the germline J gene provides the rest. V was pared by 5 bases and J by 2 bases, with 9 bases between. Germline V gene lookup returns CDR1 KGHDR and CDR2 SFDVKD. The CDR3 runs 14 residues.

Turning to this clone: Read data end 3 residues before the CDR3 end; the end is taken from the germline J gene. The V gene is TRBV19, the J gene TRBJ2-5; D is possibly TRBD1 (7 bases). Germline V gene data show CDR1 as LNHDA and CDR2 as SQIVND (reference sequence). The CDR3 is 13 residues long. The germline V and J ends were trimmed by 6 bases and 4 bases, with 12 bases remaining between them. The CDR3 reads CASRRQGGETQYF. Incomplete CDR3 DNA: TGTGCCAGTAGAAGACAGGGAGGAGAGACC.